A single TCR beta chain is shown here with its context. CDR1 is SGHTS, CDR2 YDEGEE, per germline. The V gene end was trimmed by 3 bases and the J gene end by 6 bases; junction bases not matched to a gene: 6. The CDR3 runs 14 residues. Assay: immunoSEQ multiplex PCR; the TCRdb copy retains only in-frame clones and omits some. The sample consists of some 180,000 clones, approximately 80% of them appearing once. This entry belongs to a study of blood T cell repertoires in COVID-19. The wider study: In each case, the material was cDNA or gDNA derived from T cells, B-cell-depleted T cells, or PBMCs.

Source material: PBMCs or T cells enriched from blood (not recorded which). The V and J genes are TRBV5-8 and TRBJ1-5, with 7 nucleotides matching TRBD1. The clonotype originates from a woman aged 55-69 years with acute COVID-19. The CDR3 bases are TGTGCCAGCAGCTCCTTACAGGGGACTCAGCCCCAGCATTTT. Its protein product is CASSSLQGTQPQHF.